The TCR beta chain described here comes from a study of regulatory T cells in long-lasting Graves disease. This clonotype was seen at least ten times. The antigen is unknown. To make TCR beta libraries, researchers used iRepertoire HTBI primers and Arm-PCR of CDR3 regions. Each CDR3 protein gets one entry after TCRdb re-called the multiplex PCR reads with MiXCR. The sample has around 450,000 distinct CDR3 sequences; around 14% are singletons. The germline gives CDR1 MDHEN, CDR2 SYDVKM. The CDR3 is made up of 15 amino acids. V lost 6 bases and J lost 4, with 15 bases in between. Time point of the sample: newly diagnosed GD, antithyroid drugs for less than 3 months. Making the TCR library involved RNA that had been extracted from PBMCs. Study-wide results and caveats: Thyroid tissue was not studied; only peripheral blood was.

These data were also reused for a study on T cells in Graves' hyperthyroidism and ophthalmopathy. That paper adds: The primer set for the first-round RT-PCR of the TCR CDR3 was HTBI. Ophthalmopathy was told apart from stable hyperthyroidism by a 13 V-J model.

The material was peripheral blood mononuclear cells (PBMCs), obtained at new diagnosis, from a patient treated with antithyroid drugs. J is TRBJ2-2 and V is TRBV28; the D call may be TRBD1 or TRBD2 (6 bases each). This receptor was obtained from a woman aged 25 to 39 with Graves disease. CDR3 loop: CASRIWGAGTGELFF. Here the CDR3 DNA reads TGTGCCAGCAGAATCTGGGGGGCGGGCACCGGGGAGCTGTTTTTT.